One sample yielded the 27 T cell receptor beta chains listed below, sequenced in a study of response to subunit inactivated influenza vaccine. MiXCR, applied by TCRdb to the RT-PCR reads, yields one record per CDR3 protein. Seen here are roughly 790,000 distinct CDR3 sequences, approximately 21% observed once, and the top ten hold about 10%. The sample consisted of PBMCs from blood, taken roughly 5 days after vaccination. All receptors derive from a middle-aged man who received an inactivated influenza vaccine.

This clonotype was seen more than once but under ten times. The J gene is TRBJ1-2, the V gene TRBV20-1; perhaps TRBD1 as D (6 bases). Trimming pared 0 bases from V and 6 bases from J, leaving 14 bases between. The CDR3 has 14 residues. CDR1 and CDR2 from the germline V gene are DFQATT and SNEGSKA (reference sequence). CDR3 bases: TGCAGTGCTAGAGACCAACTCAGACAGGATGGCTACACCTTC. It yields the protein CSARDQLRQDGYTF.

The genes are TRBV29-1 and TRBJ2-7; D may be TRBD1 (5 bases). The germline V gene has CDR1 SQVTM and CDR2 ANQGSEA. Trimming removed 4 bases at V and 5 bases at J, with 12 bases between. This CDR3 is 12 amino acids long. CDR3 protein: CSVVRAKDEQYF. The CDR3 nucleotides read TGCAGCGTTGTCAGGGCCAAAGACGAGCAGTACTTC.

The chain recombines TRBV12-3 or TRBV12-4 with TRBJ2-2; no reliable D call. With 2 bases removed from V and 5 bases from J, the gap between germline ends came to 9 bases. The length of the CDR3 is 14 residues. CDR3 nucleotides: TGTGCCAGCAGTTTATTGTGGGATACCGGGGAGCTGTTTTTT. It is translated as CASSLLWDTGELFF.

This clonotype came up a few times. The rearrangement uses TRBV20-1 and TRBJ1-2; 7 bases agree with TRBD1. Germline assignment: CDR1 DFQATT and CDR2 SNEGSKA (reference sequence). The length of the CDR3 is 13 residues. The CDR3 reads CSWTGLANYGYTF. DNA for the CDR3: TGCAGCTGGACAGGACTAGCTAACTATGGCTACACCTTC.

The rearrangement joins TRBV2 to TRBJ2-6, with 7 bases that match TRBD1. CDR1 SNHLY and CDR2 FYNNEI come from the germline V gene. CDR3 length: 16 residues. The V segment lost 6 bases and the J segment 0 bases; nucleotides outside the gene matches: 5. This CDR3 is CASRETGYSGANVLTF. CDR3 bases: TGTGCCAGCAGAGAGACAGGGTACTCTGGGGCCAACGTCCTGACTTTC. The full variable domain, its missing parts supplied by reference TRBV2 and TRBJ2-6, is EPEVTQTPSHQVTQMGQEVILRCVPISNHLYFYWYRQILGQKVEFLVSFYNNEISEKSEIFDDQFSVERPDGSNFTLKIRSTKLEDSAMYFCASRETGYSGANVLTFGAGSRLTVL.

There are a few counts of this clonotype. V is TRBV25-1 and J is TRBJ2-1; D perhaps matches TRBD1 (5 bases). CDR1 is MGHDK and CDR2 is SYGVNS in the germline V gene. CDR3 length equals 14 residues. Trimming removed 6 bases from V and 8 bases from J, with 17 bases in between. The chain's CDR3 is CASSAGHLGHEQFF. For the CDR3, the DNA is TGTGCCAGCAGCGCAGGACACCTTGGGCATGAGCAGTTCTTC.

This clonotype was found a few times. The chain couples TRBV10-3 to TRBJ1-1; a possible D gene is TRBD1 (5 bases). Per germline, CDR1 ENHRY and CDR2 SYGVKD. CDR3 length: 13 amino acids. V was clipped by 6 bases and J by 4 bases, with 12 bases between them. This CDR3 is CAIRGQAGTEAFF. Here the CDR3 DNA reads TGTGCCATCAGAGGACAAGCAGGCACTGAAGCTTTCTTT.

This clonotype was detected a few times. The rearrangement uses TRBV4-1 and TRBJ2-7; D gene unclear. This CDR3 region has 13 residues. Trimming cost V 3 bases and J 1 base, with 7 bases left between them. CDR1 and CDR2 from the germline V gene are MGHRA and YSYEKL. The CDR3 loop is CASSHGRSYEQYF. The CDR3 DNA is TGCGCCAGCAGCCATGGGCGGTCCTACGAGCAGTACTTC.

The V gene is TRBV7-9, the J gene TRBJ2-1; D might be TRBD2 (5 bases). V was pared by 2 bases and J by 9 bases, with 14 bases between. Germline V gene data show CDR1 as SEHNR and CDR2 as FQNEAQ (reference sequence). The CDR3 length is 14 residues. CDR3 coding DNA: TGTGCCAGCAGCTTACCCGCTCGGGGTAGTGAGCAGTTCTTC. It specifies CASSLPARGSEQFF. The full variable domain, in which reference TRBV7-9 and TRBJ2-1 provide the parts outside the CDR3, is DTGVSQNPRHKITKRGQNVTFRCDPISEHNRLYWYRQTLGQGPEFLTYFQNEAQLEKSRLLSDRFSAERPKGSFSTLEIQRTEQGDSAMYLCASSLPARGSEQFFGPGTRLTVL.

This chain joins TRBV25-1 and TRBJ2-2; 7 bases are a match to TRBD2. Germline loops: CDR1 MGHDK, CDR2 SYGVNS. The CDR3 runs to 22 residues. V lost 3 bases to trimming and J lost 0 bases; unmatched junction nucleotides: 22. CDR3 amino acids: CASSDTYLGRGEAATNTGELFF. The CDR3 bases are TGTGCCAGCAGTGACACCTACCTTGGCCGGGGGGAGGCGGCAACGAACACCGGGGAGCTGTTTTTT.

The chain is built from TRBV9 and TRBJ1-6, with D possibly being TRBD1 (5 bases). The germline V gene encodes CDR1 SGDLS and CDR2 YYNGEE. Trimming took off 0 bases at V and 8 bases at J, with 12 bases between the two ends. The CDR3 extends over 15 amino acids. The CDR3 sequence: CASSVGGARDSPLHF. DNA for the CDR3: TGTGCCAGCAGCGTAGGAGGGGCTCGGGATTCACCCCTCCACTTT.

This rearrangement joins TRBV28 to TRBJ2-3, with D hard to call. The V gene's germline CDR1 is MDHEN and CDR2 SYDVKM. The V end was cut by 2 bases, the J end by 2 bases, with 11 bases between. The CDR3 extends over 15 amino acids. The CDR3 sequence is CASSLADPLTDTQYF. The CDR3, as DNA: TGTGCCAGCAGTTTAGCGGACCCGCTCACAGATACGCAGTATTTT. The full variable domain, completed using reference TRBV28 and TRBJ2-3, is DVKVTQSSRYLVKRTGEKVFLECVQDMDHENMFWYRQDPGLGLRLIYFSYDVKMKEKGDIPEGYSVSREKKERFSLILESASTNQTSMYLCASSLADPLTDTQYFGPGTRLTVL.

This chain links TRBV2 with TRBJ2-5, with D tentatively TRBD1 (6 bases). Germline V gives CDR1 SNHLY, CDR2 FYNNEI. CDR3 length: 14 amino acids. The germline V and J ends were trimmed by 4 bases and 1 base, with 10 bases remaining between them. CDR3 coding DNA: TGTGCCAGCAGTGGGGGGACAATCCAAGAGACCCAGTACTTC. This encodes CASSGGTIQETQYF.

The rearrangement joins TRBV12-3 or TRBV12-4 to TRBJ1-4; no firm D call. The length of the CDR3 is 14 residues. Trimming removed 4 bases at V and 7 bases at J, with 13 bases between. The CDR3 is CASSSPSEGEKLFF. In nucleotides, the CDR3 is TGTGCCAGCAGTTCCCCCTCGGAGGGTGAAAAACTGTTTTTT.

J is TRBJ2-3 and V is TRBV11-2; D is perhaps TRBD1 (5 bases). The length of the CDR3 is 16 residues. Looked up from germline, CDR1 is SGHAT and CDR2 is FQNNGV. Trimming took off 0 bases at V and 7 bases at J, with 17 bases between the two ends. DNA of the CDR3: TGTGCCAGCAGCTTAGATGGGGCAGGGTGGCTAAATACGCAGTATTTT. It translates to CASSLDGAGWLNTQYF.

The chain joins TRBV6-2 or TRBV6-3 to TRBJ2-1; the D gene is possibly TRBD1 (5 bases). V was trimmed by 5 bases and J by 4 bases, leaving 12 bases between them. Germline CDR1 MNHEY, CDR2 SVGEGT. The CDR3 totals 14 residues. This chain's CDR3 is CASSRGRGYNEQFF. The CDR3 DNA reads TGTGCCAGCAGTCGCGGAAGGGGATACAATGAGCAGTTCTTC.

The chain joins TRBV27 to TRBJ1-6; D unresolved. The CDR3 is 15 residues long. Germline V gene lookup returns CDR1 MNHEY and CDR2 SMNVEV (reference sequence). V was pared by 5 bases and J by 5 bases, with 13 bases between. The CDR3 region is CASSHEWANNSPLHF. The CDR3, as DNA: TGTGCCAGCAGTCACGAGTGGGCTAATAATTCACCCCTCCACTTT.

Only a few counts were recorded for this clonotype. This sequence joins TRBV12-3 or TRBV12-4 and TRBJ2-7, with D tentatively TRBD2 (6 bases). With 5 bases removed from V and 3 bases from J, the gap between germline ends came to 20 bases. The CDR3 consists of 16 residues. Written as DNA, the CDR3 is TGTGCCAGCAGTCCGACTCTTGGACTAAAATTCTACGAGCAGTACTTC. Translated: CASSPTLGLKFYEQYF.

This clonotype turned up a few times. The rearrangement links TRBV18 to TRBJ2-3; possible D gene TRBD1, 6 bases. Germline CDR1 KGHSH, CDR2 LQKENI. The CDR3 covers 15 residues. V gave up 1 base and J gave up 2 bases, with 10 bases separating them. As DNA, the CDR3 is TGTGCCAGCTCACCACAGAGGGGGACCACAGATACGCAGTATTTT. This codes for CASSPQRGTTDTQYF.

The gene calls are TRBV9 and TRBJ2-7; unclear D gene. The V end lost 0 bases, the J end lost 0 bases, and 10 bases lay between the germline ends. The CDR3 has 15 residues. Germline V gene sequence: CDR1 SGDLS, CDR2 YYNGEE. CDR3 nucleotide sequence: TGTGCCAGCAGCGTAGATTATTGGAGCTCCTACGAGCAGTACTTC. It is translated as CASSVDYWSSYEQYF.

There are a few counts of this clonotype. The genes are TRBV5-4 and TRBJ2-5; D might be TRBD2 (6 bases). Germline V gene lookup returns CDR1 SGHNT and CDR2 YYREEE (reference sequence). CDR3 length: 14 amino acids. Trimming stripped 4 bases from V and 1 base from J, with 11 bases between. The CDR3 is CASSPGLLQETQYF. In nucleotides, the CDR3 is TGTGCCAGCAGCCCTGGACTACTCCAAGAGACCCAGTACTTC.

This clonotype was observed many times. The rearrangement links TRBV2 to TRBJ1-4; D may be TRBD1 (5 bases). V dropped 7 bases and J dropped 7 bases, with 13 bases sitting between them. The CDR3 runs to 13 residues. Germline CDR1 reads SNHLY; CDR2 reads FYNNEI. CDR3 in amino acids: CASKRGLAEKLFF. CDR3 sequence (DNA): TGTGCCAGCAAGCGGGGCTTAGCTGAAAAACTGTTTTTT.

This chain links TRBV20-1 with TRBJ2-7; no clear D. The CDR3 runs 14 residues. Trimming stripped 0 bases from V and 3 bases from J, with 12 bases between. CDR1 is DFQATT and CDR2 is SNEGSKA in the germline V gene (reference sequence). CDR3 in amino acids: CSARDSNHLYEQYF. DNA for the CDR3: TGCAGTGCTAGAGACTCGAACCATCTCTACGAGCAGTACTTC.

This clonotype was detected ten times or more. This chain connects TRBV7-2 to TRBJ1-1, with D unclear. Germline V gives CDR1 SGHTA, CDR2 FQGNSA. This CDR3 is 14 amino acids long. The ends were cut back, 5 bases at V and 0 bases at J, with 10 bases in the middle. The CDR3 here is CASSPGRMNTEAFF. The CDR3 nucleotides read TGTGCCAGCAGCCCTGGACGGATGAACACTGAAGCTTTCTTT.

This clonotype was picked up a small number of times. The chain links TRBV29-1 to TRBJ2-7; TRBD2 is a possible D gene (6 bases). This CDR3 has 12 amino acids. The ends were cut back, 3 bases at V and 5 bases at J, with 11 bases in the middle. Germline V lookup: CDR1 SQVTM, CDR2 ANQGSEA. Here the CDR3 DNA reads TGCAGCGTTGAGGTTTGGGGGGACGAGCAGTACTTC. Amino acids: CSVEVWGDEQYF.

A few counts support this clonotype. V gene TRBV20-1 combines with J gene TRBJ1-1, with 9 bases identical to TRBD1. This CDR3 region has 13 residues. Germline V lookup: CDR1 DFQATT, CDR2 SNEGSKA (reference sequence). J lost 8 bases, V lost 3 bases, and 7 bases had no gene match. CDR3 sequence reads: CSARARTGVEAFF. The CDR3 bases are TGCAGTGCTAGGGCGCGGACAGGGGTCGAAGCTTTCTTT.

This clonotype has only a few counts. V is TRBV6-2 or TRBV6-3 and J is TRBJ2-1; 10 bases map to TRBD2. The J segment lost 9 bases and the V segment lost 2 bases, leaving 4 bases of the junction unmatched. This CDR3 contains 14 residues. The germline V gene encodes CDR1 MNHEY and CDR2 SVGEGT. The CDR3 loop is CASSYQREGLEQFF. CDR3 DNA: TGTGCCAGCAGTTACCAGCGGGAGGGCCTTGAGCAGTTCTTC.